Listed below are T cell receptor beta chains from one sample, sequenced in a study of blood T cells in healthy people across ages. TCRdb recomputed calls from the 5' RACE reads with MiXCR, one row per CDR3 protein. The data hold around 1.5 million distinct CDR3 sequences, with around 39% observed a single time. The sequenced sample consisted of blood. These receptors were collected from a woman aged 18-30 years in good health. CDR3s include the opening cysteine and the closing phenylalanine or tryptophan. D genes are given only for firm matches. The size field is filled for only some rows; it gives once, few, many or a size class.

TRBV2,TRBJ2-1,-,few,CASSGLQEQFF,TGTGCCAGCAGTGGACTACAAGAGCAGTTCTTC
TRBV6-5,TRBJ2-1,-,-,CASSSSGVEQFF,TGTGCCAGCAGTTCTAGTGGGGTGGAGCAGTTCTTC
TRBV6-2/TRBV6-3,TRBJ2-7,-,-,CASSRGGSLSYEQYF,TGTGCCAGCAGTCGGGGTGGGAGTCTTTCCTACGAGCAGTACTTC
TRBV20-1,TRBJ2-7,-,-,CSARDRSSSYEQYF,TGCAGTGCTAGAGATCGGAGTTCCTCCTACGAGCAGTACTTC
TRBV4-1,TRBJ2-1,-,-,CASSQEWSLPSYNEQFF,TGCGCCAGCAGCCAAGAATGGTCTCTCCCTTCCTACAATGAGCAGTTCTTC
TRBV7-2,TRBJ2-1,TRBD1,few,CASSLTGAAFDEQFF,TGTGCCAGCAGCCTAACAGGGGCGGCTTTCGATGAGCAGTTCTTC
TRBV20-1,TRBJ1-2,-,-,CSALENYGYTF,TGCAGTGCCTTAGAGAACTATGGCTACACCTTC
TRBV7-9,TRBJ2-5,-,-,CVSSLADLGEQYF,TGTGTCAGCAGCTTAGCAGACCTGGGTGAGCAGTACTTC
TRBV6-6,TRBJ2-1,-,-,CASSHLYPKTDNEQFF,TGTGCCAGCAGCCACTTATACCCCAAGACAGACAATGAGCAGTTCTTC
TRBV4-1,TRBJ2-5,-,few,CASSQATGALLETQYF,TGCGCCAGCAGCCAAGCTACGGGGGCACTTTTGGAGACCCAGTACTTC
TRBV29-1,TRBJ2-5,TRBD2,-,CSVGTGGATQYF,TGCAGCGTTGGGACGGGAGGAGCGACCCAGTACTTC
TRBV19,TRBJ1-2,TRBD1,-,CASGGQGLNGYTF,TGTGCCAGTGGAGGACAGGGGCTTAATGGCTACACCTTC
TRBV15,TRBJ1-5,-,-,CATSRDVGNNQPQHF,TGTGCCACCAGCAGAGATGTGGGGAACAATCAGCCCCAGCATTTT
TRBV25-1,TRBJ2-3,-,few,CASSQYPWAYF,TGTGCCAGCAGCCAATATCCTTGGGCGTATTTT
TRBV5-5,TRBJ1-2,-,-,CASSTTGLSYGYTF,TGTGCCAGCAGCACTACAGGGTTAAGCTATGGCTACACCTTC
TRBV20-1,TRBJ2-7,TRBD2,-,CSARLAGYEQYF,TGCAGTGCTAGGCTAGCGGGTTACGAGCAGTACTTC
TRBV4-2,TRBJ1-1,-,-,CASSQGDLQGLNTEAFF,TGTGCCAGCAGCCAAGGGGACTTACAGGGATTGAACACTGAAGCTTTCTTT
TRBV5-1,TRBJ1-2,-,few,CASSFSTPGYGYTF,TGCGCCAGCAGCTTTTCAACCCCAGGGTATGGCTACACCTTC
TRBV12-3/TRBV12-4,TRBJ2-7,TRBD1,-,CASSMRPGTGGYGQYF,TGTGCCAGCAGCATGAGACCCGGGACAGGGGGCTACGGGCAGTACTTC
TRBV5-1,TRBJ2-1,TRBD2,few,CASSLVTSGGGEQFF,TGCGCCAGCAGCTTGGTGACTAGCGGGGGTGGGGAGCAGTTCTTC
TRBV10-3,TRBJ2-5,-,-,CAISGTQQETQYF,TGTGCCATCAGCGGGACACAACAAGAGACCCAGTACTTC
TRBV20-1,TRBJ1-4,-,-,CSAGGGLNEKLFF,TGCAGTGCTGGAGGGGGTCTTAATGAAAAACTGTTTTTT
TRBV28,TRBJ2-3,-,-,CASSLRAGAFTDTQYF,TGTGCCAGCAGTTTAAGGGCAGGGGCCTTCACAGATACGCAGTATTTT
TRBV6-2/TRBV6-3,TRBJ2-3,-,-,CASAQGWDTQYF,TGTGCCAGCGCCCAGGGGTGGGATACGCAGTATTTT
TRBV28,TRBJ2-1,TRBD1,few,CASSHTGTGLANEQFF,TGTGCCAGCAGTCACACCGGGACAGGGCTAGCCAATGAGCAGTTCTTC
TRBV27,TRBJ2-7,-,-,CASSSQALTPHEQYF,TGTGCCAGCAGTTCCCAGGCCCTGACCCCTCACGAGCAGTACTTC
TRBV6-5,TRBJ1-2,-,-,CASSLDSASNYGYTF,TGTGCCAGCAGTCTCGACAGTGCATCCAACTATGGCTACACCTTC
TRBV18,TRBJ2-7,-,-,CASSPPAASYEQYF,TGTGCCAGCTCACCACCCGCGGCCTCCTACGAGCAGTACTTC
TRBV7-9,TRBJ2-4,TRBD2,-,CASSHTGLAGNHGYF,TGTGCCAGCAGCCACACCGGACTAGCGGGGAACCACGGGTACTTC
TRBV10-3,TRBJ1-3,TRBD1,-,CATLTGYGNTIYF,TGTGCCACCCTGACAGGGTACGGAAACACCATATATTTT
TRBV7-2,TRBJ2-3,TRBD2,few,CASSSGLAGRAEQYF,TGTGCCAGCAGCTCGGGACTAGCGGGGCGAGCTGAGCAGTATTTT
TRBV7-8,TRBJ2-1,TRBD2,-,CASSLVIGGGSYNEQFF,TGTGCCAGCAGCTTAGTGATTGGGGGGGGCTCCTACAATGAGCAGTTCTTC
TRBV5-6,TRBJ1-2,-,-,CASSEAGFVGGYTF,TGTGCCAGCAGCGAGGCAGGGTTCGTTGGAGGCTACACCTTC
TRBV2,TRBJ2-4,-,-,CASSEKRQYF,TGTGCCAGCAGTGAAAAGCGGCAGTACTTC
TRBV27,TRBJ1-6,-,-,CASSPWTGQIGNSPPHF,TGTGCCAGCAGTCCCTGGACGGGTCAAATTGGGAATTCACCCCCCCACTTT
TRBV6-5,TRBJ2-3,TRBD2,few,CASSSPREGGSDTQYF,TGTGCCAGCAGTTCCCCACGGGAGGGGGGTTCAGATACGCAGTATTTT
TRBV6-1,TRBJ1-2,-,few,CASSEMVLGYTF,TGTGCCAGCAGTGAAATGGTTCTTGGCTACACCTTC
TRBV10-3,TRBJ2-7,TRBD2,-,CAISETRLAYEQYF,TGTGCCATCAGTGAGACGAGACTAGCTTACGAGCAGTACTTC
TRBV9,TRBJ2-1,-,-,CASSQGVAGTYNEQFF,TGTGCCAGCAGCCAGGGGGTAGCGGGTACCTACAATGAGCAGTTCTTC
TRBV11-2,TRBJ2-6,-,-,CASSVPGGANVLTF,TGTGCCAGCAGCGTCCCGGGAGGGGCCAACGTCCTGACTTTC
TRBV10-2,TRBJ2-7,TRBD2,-,CAIGAGTRGEQYF,TGCGCCATCGGCGCCGGGACTAGGGGCGAGCAGTACTTC
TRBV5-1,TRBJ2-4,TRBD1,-,CASSRDSYKVAKNIQYF,TGCGCCAGCAGTCGGGACAGCTACAAAGTGGCCAAAAACATTCAGTACTTC
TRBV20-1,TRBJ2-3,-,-,CSPRSSGTDTQYF,TGCAGTCCAAGGTCTAGCGGCACAGATACGCAGTATTTT
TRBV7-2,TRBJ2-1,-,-,CASSPAALSYNEQFF,TGTGCCAGCAGCCCGGCGGCTCTCTCCTACAATGAGCAGTTCTTC
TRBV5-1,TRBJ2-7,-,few,CASSIDSSYEQYF,TGCGCCAGCAGTATCGACAGCTCCTACGAGCAGTACTTC
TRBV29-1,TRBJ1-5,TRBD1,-,CSVQSTGVNQPQHF,TGCAGCGTCCAATCCACAGGGGTCAATCAGCCCCAGCATTTT
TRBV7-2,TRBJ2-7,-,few,CASSLIPIPTRQYF,TGTGCCAGCAGCTTGATCCCGATCCCTACGAGGCAGTACTTC
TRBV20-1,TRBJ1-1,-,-,CSARPDGLFTEAFF,TGCAGTGCTAGACCCGACGGGTTATTCACTGAAGCTTTCTTT
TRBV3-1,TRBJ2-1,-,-,CASSQRLVAAGDEQFF,TGTGCCAGCAGCCAACGGCTGGTTGCTGCGGGCGATGAGCAGTTCTTC
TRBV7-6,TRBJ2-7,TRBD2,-,CASTLAGGGDEQYF,TGTGCCAGCACCCTGGCGGGGGGCGGCGACGAGCAGTACTTC
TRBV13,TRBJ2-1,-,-,CASSLELVPYNEQFF,TGTGCCAGCAGCTTAGAACTAGTACCCTACAATGAGCAGTTCTTC
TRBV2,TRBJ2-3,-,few,CASSDTGGPSTDTQYF,TGTGCCAGCAGTGATACGGGGGGCCCTAGCACAGATACGCAGTATTTT
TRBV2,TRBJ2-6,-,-,CASSDPGSGANVLTF,TGTGCCAGCAGTGACCCCGGGTCTGGGGCCAACGTCCTGACTTTC
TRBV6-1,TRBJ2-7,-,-,CASRDLLHYEQYF,TGTGCCAGCAGGGACCTGCTCCACTACGAGCAGTACTTC
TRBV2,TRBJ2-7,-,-,CASSPYGQKAYEQYF,TGTGCCAGCAGTCCCTACGGACAGAAAGCCTACGAGCAGTACTTC
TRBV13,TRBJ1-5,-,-,CASSLGGPRVNQPQHF,TGTGCCAGCAGCTTAGGGGGACCAAGGGTGAATCAGCCCCAGCATTTT
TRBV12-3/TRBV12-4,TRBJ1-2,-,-,CASSPLQDYGYTF,TGTGCCAGCAGCCCGCTACAGGACTATGGCTACACCTTC